One and the same sample provided the 4 T cell receptor beta chains below, sequenced in a study of T-cell memory formation after mild COVID-19. TCRdb independently ran MiXCR on the 5' RACE reads; one entry per CDR3 protein. Of some 62,000 distinct CDR3 sequences in the sample, over 8.5% were seen once. The sequenced material came from PBMCs or a T cell subset sorted from them (not recorded which). The receptors were gathered from a man younger than 30 who had mild COVID-19 (a few samples of this study predate the infection). Cell type and time point are not known.

The chain combines TRBV2 with TRBJ2-1; TRBD2 aligns across 7 bases. J lost 7 bases, V lost 4 bases, and 10 bases had no gene match. This CDR3 has 15 residues. Germline values: CDR1 SNHLY, CDR2 FYNNEI. CDR3 loop: CASSGRGGRTNEQFF. CDR3 bases: TGTGCCAGCAGTGGACGGGGAGGGAGAACGAATGAGCAGTTCTTC.

The chain recombines TRBV20-1 with TRBJ2-1; D perhaps matches TRBD1 (7 bases). V was trimmed by 4 bases and J by 6 bases, leaving 19 bases between them. Germline assignment: CDR1 DFQATT and CDR2 SNEGSKA (reference sequence). The CDR3 has 15 residues. The CDR3 sequence is CSAIGGRGVFNEQFF. The CDR3 DNA reads TGCAGTGCTATTGGCGGCAGGGGGGTTTTCAATGAGCAGTTCTTC.

The rearrangement uses TRBV5-1 and TRBJ1-2; D uncertain. The CDR3 covers 13 residues. Germline CDR1 SGHRS, CDR2 YFSETQ. The germline V and J ends were trimmed by 1 base and 4 bases, with 8 bases remaining between them. DNA of the CDR3: TGCGCCAGCAGCTTGAGCGGCATCTATGGCTACACCTTC. This gives the protein CASSLSGIYGYTF.

This clonotype was seen a handful of times. This rearrangement joins TRBV7-2 to TRBJ1-5; no firm D call. The CDR3 is 14 amino acids. From germline, CDR1 is SGHTA and CDR2 FQGNSA. Trimming took 4 bases from V and 1 from J, leaving 8 bases between them. DNA for the CDR3: TGTGCCAGCAGCTCCCAGCCCAGCAATCAGCCCCAGCATTTT. It yields the protein CASSSQPSNQPQHF.